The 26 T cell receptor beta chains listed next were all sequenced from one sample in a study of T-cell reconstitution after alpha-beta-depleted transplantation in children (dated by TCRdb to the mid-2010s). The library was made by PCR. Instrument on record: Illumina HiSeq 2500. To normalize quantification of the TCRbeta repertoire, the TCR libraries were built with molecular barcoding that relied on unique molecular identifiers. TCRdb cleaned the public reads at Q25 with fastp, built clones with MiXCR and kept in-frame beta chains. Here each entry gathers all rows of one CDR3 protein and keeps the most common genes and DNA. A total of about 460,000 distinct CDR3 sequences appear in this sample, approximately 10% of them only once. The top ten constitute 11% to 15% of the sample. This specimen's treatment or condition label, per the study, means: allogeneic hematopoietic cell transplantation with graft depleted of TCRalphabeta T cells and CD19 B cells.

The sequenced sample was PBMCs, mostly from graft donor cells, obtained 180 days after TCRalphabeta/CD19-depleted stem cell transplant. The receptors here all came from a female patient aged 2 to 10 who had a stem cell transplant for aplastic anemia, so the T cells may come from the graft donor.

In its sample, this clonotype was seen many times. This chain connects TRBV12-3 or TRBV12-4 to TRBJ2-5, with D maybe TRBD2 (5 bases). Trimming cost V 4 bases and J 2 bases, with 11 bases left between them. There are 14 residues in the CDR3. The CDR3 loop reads CASSSGLTQETQYF. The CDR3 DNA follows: TGTGCCAGCAGTTCAGGACTGACTCAAGAGACCCAGTACTTC.

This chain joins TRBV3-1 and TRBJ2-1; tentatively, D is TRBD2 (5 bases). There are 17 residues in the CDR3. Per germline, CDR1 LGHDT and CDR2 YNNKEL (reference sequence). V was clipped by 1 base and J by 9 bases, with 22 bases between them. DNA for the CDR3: TGTGCCAGCAGCCAAGTTTCGCGGGTACCCCCAGTAGGTGAGCAGTTCTTC. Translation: CASSQVSRVPPVGEQFF.

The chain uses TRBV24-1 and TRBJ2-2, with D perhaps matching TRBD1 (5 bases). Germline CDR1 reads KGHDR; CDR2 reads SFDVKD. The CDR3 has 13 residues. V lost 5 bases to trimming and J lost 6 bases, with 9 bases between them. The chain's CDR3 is CATSGGLPGELFF. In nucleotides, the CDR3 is TGTGCCACCAGTGGGGGCCTGCCCGGGGAGCTGTTTTTT.

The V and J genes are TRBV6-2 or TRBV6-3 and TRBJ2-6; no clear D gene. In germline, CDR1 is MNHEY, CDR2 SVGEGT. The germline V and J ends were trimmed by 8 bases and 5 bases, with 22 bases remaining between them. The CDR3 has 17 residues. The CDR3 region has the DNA TGTGCCAGCGGAGAGATAGGGCTTCGGGTTCGGGCCAACGTCCTGACTTTC. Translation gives CASGEIGLRVRANVLTF.

The CDR3 region has the DNA TGTGCCAGCAGTGATCGACTAAACAATGAGCAGTTCTTC. It yields the protein CASSDRLNNEQFF. This chain joins TRBV6-4 and TRBJ2-1, with D perhaps matching TRBD2 (5 bases). The CDR3 runs to 13 residues. The germline CDR1 and CDR2 sequences are MRHNA and SNTAGT. V dropped 3 bases and J dropped 5 bases, with 8 bases sitting between them.

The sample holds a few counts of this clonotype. In DNA form, the CDR3 reads TGTGCCAGCAGCGAAGGGGGTGAGGAGACCCAGTACTTC. Protein sequence: CASSEGGEETQYF. The rearrangement links TRBV7-3 to TRBJ2-5, with D maybe TRBD1 (6 bases). V lost 5 bases and J lost 5, with 12 bases in between. In germline, CDR1 is SGHTA, CDR2 FQGTGA. This CDR3 is 13 amino acids long. The full variable domain, in which reference TRBV7-3 and TRBJ2-5 provide the parts outside the CDR3, is GAGVSQTPSNKVTEKGKYVELRCDPISGHTALYWYRQSLGQGPEFLIYFQGTGAADDSGLPNDRFFAVRPEGSVSTLKIQRTERGDSAVYLCASSEGGEETQYFGPGTRLLVL.

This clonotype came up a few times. The CDR3 sequence: CASLTRGLESGELFF. The CDR3 nucleotides read TGTGCCAGCCTTACCCGTGGACTAGAGAGTGGGGAGCTGTTTTTT. This chain links TRBV6-2 or TRBV6-3 with TRBJ2-2; 7 nucleotides match TRBD2. The germline V gene has CDR1 MNHEY and CDR2 SVGEGT. The ends lost 8 bases at V and 8 bases at J; junction bases unmatched: 14. CDR3 length equals 15 residues.

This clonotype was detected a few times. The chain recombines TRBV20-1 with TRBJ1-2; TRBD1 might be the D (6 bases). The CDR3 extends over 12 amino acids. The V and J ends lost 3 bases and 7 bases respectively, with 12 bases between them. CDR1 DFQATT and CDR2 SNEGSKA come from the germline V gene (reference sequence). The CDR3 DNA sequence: TGCAGTGCTAGCCTACAGGGAAGTGGCTACACCTTC. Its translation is CSASLQGSGYTF.

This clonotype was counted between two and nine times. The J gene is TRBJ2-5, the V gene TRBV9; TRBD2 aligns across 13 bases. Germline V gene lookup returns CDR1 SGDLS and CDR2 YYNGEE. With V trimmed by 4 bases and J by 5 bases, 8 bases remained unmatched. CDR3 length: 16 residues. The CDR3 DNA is TGTGCCAGCAGCCCCCGGACTAGCGGGAGTATGGAGACCCAGTACTTC. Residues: CASSPRTSGSMETQYF.

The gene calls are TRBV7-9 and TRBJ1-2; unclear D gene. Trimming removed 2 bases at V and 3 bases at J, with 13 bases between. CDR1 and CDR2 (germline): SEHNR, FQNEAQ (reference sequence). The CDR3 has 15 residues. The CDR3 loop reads CASSLNKRAYYGYTF. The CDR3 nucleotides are TGTGCCAGCAGCTTAAACAAAAGGGCCTACTATGGCTACACCTTC.

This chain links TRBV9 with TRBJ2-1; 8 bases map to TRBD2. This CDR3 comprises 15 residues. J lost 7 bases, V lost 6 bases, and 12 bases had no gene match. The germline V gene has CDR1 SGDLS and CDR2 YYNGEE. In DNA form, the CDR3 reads TGTGCCAGCACCGGGGGACTAGAAAGGAGGAATGAGCAGTTCTTC. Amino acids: CASTGGLERRNEQFF.

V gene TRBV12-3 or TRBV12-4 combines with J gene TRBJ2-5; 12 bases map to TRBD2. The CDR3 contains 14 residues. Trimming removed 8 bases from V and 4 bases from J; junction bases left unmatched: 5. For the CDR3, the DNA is TGTGCCAGCTCGGCTAGCGGGAGGGGAGAGACCCAGTACTTC. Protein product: CASSASGRGETQYF.

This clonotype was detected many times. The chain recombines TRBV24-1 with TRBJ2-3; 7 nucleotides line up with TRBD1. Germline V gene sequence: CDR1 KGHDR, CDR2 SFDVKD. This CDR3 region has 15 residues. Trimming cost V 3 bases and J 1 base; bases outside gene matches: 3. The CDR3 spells CATSDPGQRTDTQYF. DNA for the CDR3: TGTGCCACCAGTGATCCGGGACAGCGCACAGATACGCAGTATTTT.

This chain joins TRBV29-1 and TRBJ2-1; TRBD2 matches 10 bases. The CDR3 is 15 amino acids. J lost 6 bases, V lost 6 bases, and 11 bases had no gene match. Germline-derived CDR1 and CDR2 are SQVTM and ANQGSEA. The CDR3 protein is CSVNLAGAYFNEQFF. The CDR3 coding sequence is TGCAGCGTAAACCTAGCGGGAGCCTACTTCAATGAGCAGTTCTTC.

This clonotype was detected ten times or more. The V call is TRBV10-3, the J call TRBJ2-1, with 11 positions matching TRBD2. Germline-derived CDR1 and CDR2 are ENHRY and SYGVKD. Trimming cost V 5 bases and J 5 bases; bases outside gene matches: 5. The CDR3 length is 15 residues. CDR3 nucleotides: TGTGCCATCAGTCGTCTAGCGGGGGGTGACAATGAGCAGTTCTTC. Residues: CAISRLAGGDNEQFF.

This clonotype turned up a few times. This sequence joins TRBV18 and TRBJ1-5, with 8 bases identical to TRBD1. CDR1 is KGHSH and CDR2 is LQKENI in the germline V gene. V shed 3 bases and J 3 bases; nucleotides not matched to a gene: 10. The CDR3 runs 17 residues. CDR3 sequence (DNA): TGTGCCAGCTCACCTTCCATTGGGGGACAGGTCAATCAGCCCCAGCATTTT. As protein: CASSPSIGGQVNQPQHF.

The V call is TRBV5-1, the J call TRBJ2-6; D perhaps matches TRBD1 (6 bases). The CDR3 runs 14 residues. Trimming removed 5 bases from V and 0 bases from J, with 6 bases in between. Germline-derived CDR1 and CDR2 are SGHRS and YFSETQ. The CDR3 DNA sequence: TGCGCCAGCAGGGACAGCTCTGGGGCCAACGTCCTGACTTTC. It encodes CASRDSSGANVLTF.

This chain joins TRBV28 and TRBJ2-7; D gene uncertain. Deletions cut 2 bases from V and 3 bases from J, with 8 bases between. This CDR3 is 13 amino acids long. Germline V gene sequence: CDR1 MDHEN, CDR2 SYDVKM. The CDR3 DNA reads TGTGCCAGCAGTTTACCCGGAGACTACGAGCAGTACTTC. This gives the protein CASSLPGDYEQYF.

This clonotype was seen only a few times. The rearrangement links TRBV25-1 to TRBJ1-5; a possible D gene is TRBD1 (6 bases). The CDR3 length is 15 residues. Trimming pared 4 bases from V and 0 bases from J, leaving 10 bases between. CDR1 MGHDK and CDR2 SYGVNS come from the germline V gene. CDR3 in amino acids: CASSGGTHSNQPQHF. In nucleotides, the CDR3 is TGTGCCAGCAGTGGCGGGACACATAGCAATCAGCCCCAGCATTTT.

CDR3 DNA: TGCGCCAGCAGCTCCACCACGGTTTTGAACACCGGGGAGCTGTTTTTT. This sequence encodes CASSSTTVLNTGELFF. The chain joins TRBV5-1 to TRBJ2-2; D call uncertain. This CDR3 comprises 16 residues. Trimming shortened V by 3 bases and J by 1 base, and 13 bases separated the two germline ends. Germline CDR1 is SGHRS and CDR2 is YFSETQ.

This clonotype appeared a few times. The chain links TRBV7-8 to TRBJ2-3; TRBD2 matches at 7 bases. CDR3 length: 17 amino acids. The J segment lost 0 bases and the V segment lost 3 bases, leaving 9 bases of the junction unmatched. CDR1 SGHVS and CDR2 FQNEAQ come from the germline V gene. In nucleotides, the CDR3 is TGTGCCAGCAGCTTTATTACTAGCGACTTTAGCACAGATACGCAGTATTTT. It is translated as CASSFITSDFSTDTQYF.

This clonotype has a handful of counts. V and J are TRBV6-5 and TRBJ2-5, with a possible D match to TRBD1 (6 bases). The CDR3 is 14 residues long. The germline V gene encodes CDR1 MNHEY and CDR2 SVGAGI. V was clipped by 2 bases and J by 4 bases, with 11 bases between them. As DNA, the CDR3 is TGTGCCAGCAGTTACAGCACAGGGCTAGAGACCCAGTACTTC. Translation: CASSYSTGLETQYF.

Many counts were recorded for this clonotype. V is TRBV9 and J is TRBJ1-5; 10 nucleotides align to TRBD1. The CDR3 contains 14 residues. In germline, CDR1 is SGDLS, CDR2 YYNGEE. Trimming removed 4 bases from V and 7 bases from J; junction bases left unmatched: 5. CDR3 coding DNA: TGTGCCAGCAGCCGACAGGGGGCGCGACAGCCCCAGCATTTT. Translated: CASSRQGARQPQHF.

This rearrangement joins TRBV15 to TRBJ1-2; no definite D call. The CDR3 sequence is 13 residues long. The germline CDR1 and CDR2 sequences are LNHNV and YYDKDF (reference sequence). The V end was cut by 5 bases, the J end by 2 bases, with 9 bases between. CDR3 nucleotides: TGTGCCACCAGCGAAGTGGGAAACTATGGCTACACCTTC. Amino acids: CATSEVGNYGYTF.

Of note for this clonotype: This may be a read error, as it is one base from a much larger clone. The CDR3, as DNA: TGTGCCTGCAGTCAAGGGACTAGCGGGAGGGCCCCGGTAGAGACCCAGTACTTC. Translation gives CACSQGTSGRAPVETQYF. The rearrangement uses TRBV2 and TRBJ2-5; 16 bases agree with TRBD2. Germline V CDR1 and CDR2: SNHLY, FYNNEI. The CDR3 loop spans 18 amino acids.

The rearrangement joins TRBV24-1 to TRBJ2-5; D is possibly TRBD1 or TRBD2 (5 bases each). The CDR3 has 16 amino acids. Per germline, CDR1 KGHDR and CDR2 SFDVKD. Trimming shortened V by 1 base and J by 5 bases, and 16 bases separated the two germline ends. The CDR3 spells CATSDFVGGFHETQYF. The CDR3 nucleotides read TGTGCCACCAGTGATTTCGTTGGGGGTTTCCACGAGACCCAGTACTTC.